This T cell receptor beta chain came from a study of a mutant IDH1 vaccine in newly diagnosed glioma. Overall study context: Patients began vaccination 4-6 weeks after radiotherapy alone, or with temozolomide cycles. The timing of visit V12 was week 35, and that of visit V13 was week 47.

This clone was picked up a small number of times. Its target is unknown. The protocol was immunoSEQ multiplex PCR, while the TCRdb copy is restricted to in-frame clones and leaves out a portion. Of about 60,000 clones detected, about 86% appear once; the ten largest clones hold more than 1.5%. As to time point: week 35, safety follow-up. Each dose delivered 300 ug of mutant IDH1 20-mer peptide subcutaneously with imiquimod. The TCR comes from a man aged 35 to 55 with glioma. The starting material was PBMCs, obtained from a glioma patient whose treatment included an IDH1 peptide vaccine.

The CDR3 nucleotides are TGTGCCAGCAATCCACATCCGGGACAGCGGAACACTGAAGCTTTCTTT. Its protein product is CASNPHPGQRNTEAFF. The chain couples TRBV2 to TRBJ1-1, with 7 nucleotides matching TRBD1. CDR3 length equals 16 residues. Germline CDR1 and CDR2: SNHLY and FYNNEI. V trimming: 7 bases; J trimming: 1 base; junction bases outside the gene matches: 12.